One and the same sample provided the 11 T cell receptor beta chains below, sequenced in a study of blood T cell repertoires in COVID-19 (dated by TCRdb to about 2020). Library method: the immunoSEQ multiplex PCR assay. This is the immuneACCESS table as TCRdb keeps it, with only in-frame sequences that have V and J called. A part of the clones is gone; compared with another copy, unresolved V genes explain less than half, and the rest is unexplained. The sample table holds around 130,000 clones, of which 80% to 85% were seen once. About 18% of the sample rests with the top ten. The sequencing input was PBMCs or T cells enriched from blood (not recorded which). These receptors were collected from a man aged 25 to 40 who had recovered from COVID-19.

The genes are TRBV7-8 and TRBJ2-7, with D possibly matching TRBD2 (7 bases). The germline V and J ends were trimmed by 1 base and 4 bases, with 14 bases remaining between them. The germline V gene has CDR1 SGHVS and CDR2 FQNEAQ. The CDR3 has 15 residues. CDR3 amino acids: CASSLVSRGQYEQYV. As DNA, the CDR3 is TGTGCCAGCAGCTTAGTTTCGCGGGGGCAGTACGAGCAGTACGTC.

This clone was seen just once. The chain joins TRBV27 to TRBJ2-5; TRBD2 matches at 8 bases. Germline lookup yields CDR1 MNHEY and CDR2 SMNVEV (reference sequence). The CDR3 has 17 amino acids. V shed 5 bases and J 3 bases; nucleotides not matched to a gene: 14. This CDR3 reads CASSLLGRLAGKETQYF. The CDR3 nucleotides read TGTGCCAGCAGTCTCTTGGGGCGGCTAGCGGGCAAAGAGACCCAGTACTTC.

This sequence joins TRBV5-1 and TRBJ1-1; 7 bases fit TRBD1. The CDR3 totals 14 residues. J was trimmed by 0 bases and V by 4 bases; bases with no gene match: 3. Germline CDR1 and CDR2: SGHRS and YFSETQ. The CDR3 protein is CASSTGQMNTEAFF. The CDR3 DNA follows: TGCGCCAGCAGCACGGGACAGATGAACACTGAAGCTTTCTTT.

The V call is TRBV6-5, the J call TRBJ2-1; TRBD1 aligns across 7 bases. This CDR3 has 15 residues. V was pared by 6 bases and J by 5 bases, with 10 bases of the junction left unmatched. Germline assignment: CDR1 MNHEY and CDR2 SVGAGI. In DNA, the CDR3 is TGTGCCAGCAGCAGCCGGGACAGTACCCACAATGAGCAGTTCTTC. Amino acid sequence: CASSSRDSTHNEQFF.

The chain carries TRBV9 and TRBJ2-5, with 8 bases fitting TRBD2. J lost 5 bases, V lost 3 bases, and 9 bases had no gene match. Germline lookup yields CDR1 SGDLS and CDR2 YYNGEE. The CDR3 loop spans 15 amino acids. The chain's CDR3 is CASSGAGTRGETQYF. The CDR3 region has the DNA TGTGCCAGCAGCGGTGCCGGGACTAGAGGCGAGACCCAGTACTTC. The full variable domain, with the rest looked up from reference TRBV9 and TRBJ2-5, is DSGVTQTPKHLITATGQRVTLRCSPRSGDLSVYWYQQSLDQGLQFLIQYYNGEERAKGNILERFSAQQFPDLHSELNLSSLELGDSALYFCASSGAGTRGETQYFGPGTRLLVL.

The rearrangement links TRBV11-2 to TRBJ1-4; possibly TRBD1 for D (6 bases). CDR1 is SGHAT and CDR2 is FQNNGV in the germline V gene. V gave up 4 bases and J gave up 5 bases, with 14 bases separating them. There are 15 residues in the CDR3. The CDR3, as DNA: TGTGCCAGCAGCTCCCCCACAGGGCGAAATGAAAAACTGTTTTTT. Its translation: CASSSPTGRNEKLFF. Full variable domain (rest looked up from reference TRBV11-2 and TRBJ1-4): EAGVAQSPRYKIIEKRQSVAFWCNPISGHATLYWYQQILGQGPKLLIQFQNNGVVDDSQLPKDRFSAERLKGVDSTLKIQPAKLEDSAVYLCASSSPTGRNEKLFFGSGTQLSVL.

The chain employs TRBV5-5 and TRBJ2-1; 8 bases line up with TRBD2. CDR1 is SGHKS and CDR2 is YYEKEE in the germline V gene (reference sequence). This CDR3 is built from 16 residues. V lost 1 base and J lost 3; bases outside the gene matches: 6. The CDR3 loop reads CASSLSGSELYNEQFF. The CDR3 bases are TGTGCCAGCAGCTTGAGCGGGAGTGAACTCTACAATGAGCAGTTCTTC.

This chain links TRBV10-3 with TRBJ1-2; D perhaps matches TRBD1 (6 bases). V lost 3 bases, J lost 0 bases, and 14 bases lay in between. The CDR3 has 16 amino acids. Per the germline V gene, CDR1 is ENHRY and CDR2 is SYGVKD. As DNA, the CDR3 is TGTGCCATCAGTGAAAGCGAGGACAGCTCTAACTATGGCTACACCTTC. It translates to CAISESEDSSNYGYTF.

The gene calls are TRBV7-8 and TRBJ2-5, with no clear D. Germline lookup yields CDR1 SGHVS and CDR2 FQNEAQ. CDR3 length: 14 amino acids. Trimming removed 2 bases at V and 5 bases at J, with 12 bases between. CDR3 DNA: TGTGCCAGCAGCTTATATGGGTTCGGGGAGACCCAGTACTTC. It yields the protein CASSLYGFGETQYF.

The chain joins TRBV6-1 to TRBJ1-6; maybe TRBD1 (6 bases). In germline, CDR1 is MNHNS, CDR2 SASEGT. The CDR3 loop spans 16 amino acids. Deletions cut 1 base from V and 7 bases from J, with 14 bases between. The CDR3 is CASSEETGAPNSPLHF. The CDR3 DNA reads TGTGCCAGCAGTGAAGAGACAGGAGCGCCCAATTCACCCCTCCACTTT.

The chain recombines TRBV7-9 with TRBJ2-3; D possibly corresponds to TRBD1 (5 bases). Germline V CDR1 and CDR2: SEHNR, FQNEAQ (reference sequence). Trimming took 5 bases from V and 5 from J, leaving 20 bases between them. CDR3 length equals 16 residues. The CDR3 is CASSLPSLQVEDTQYF. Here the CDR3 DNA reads TGTGCCAGCAGCCTACCATCACTACAGGTTGAAGATACGCAGTATTTT.